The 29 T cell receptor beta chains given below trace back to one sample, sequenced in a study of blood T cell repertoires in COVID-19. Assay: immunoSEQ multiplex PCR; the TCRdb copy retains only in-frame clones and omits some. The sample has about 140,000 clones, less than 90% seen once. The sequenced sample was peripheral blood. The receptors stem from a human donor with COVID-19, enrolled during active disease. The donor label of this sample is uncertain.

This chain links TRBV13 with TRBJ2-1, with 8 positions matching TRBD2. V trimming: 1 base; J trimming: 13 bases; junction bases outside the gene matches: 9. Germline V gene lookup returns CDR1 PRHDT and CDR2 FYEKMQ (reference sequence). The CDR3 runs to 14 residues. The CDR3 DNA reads TGTGCCAGCAGCTTAGAGCTGCGGGGGGCGAGCCAGTTCTTC. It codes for CASSLELRGASQFF.

The chain's CDR3 is CAISEIGGGSTEAFF. For the CDR3, the DNA is TGTGCCATCAGTGAGATAGGAGGGGGCAGTACTGAAGCTTTCTTT. This chain connects TRBV10-3 to TRBJ1-1; 7 nucleotides agree with TRBD1. The CDR3 is 15 amino acids. Looked up from germline, CDR1 is ENHRY and CDR2 is SYGVKD. Trimming took 2 bases from V and 5 from J; bases not matched to a gene: 8.

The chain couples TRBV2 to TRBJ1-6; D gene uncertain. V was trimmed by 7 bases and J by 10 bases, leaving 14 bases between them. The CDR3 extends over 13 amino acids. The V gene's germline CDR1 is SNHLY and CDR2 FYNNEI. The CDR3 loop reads CASTQQAGSPLHF. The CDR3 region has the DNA TGTGCCAGCACTCAGCAGGCAGGCTCACCCCTCCACTTT.

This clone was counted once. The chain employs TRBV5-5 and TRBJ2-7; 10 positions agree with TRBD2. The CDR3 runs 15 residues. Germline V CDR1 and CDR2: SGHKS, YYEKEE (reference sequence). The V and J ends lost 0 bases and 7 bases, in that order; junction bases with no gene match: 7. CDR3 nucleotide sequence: TGTGCCAGCAGCTTGGTGCTAGCGGGGGCCTGGGAGCAGTACTTC. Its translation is CASSLVLAGAWEQYF.

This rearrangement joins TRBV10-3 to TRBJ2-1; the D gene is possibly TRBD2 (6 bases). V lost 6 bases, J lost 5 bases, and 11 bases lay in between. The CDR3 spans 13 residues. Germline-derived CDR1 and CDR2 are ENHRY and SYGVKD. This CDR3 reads CAIRWGVNNEQFF. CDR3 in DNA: TGTGCCATCAGGTGGGGGGTAAACAATGAGCAGTTCTTC.

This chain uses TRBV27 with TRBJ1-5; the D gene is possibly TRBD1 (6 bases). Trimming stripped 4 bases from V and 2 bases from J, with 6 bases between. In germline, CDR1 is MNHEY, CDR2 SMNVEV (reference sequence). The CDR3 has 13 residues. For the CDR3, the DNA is TGTGCCAGCAGTTGGGGGCGCAATCAGCCCCAGCATTTT. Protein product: CASSWGRNQPQHF.

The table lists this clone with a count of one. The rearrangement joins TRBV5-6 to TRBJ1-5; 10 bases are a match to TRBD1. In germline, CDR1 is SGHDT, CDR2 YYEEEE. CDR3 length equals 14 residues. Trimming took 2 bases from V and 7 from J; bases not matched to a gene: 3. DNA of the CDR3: TGTGCCAGCAGCTTAGGACAGGGGGGCCAGCCCCAGCATTTT. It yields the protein CASSLGQGGQPQHF.

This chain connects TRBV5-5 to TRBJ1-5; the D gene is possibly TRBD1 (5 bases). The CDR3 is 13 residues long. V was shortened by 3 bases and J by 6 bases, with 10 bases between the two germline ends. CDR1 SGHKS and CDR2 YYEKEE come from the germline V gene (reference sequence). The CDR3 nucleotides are TGTGCCAGCAGCTCATGGACATCTCAGCCCCAGCATTTT. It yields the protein CASSSWTSQPQHF. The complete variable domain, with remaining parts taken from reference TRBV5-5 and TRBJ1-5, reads DAGVTQSPTHLIKTRGQQVTLRCSPISGHKSVSWYQQVLGQGPQFIFQYYEKEERGRGNFPDRFSARQFPNYSSELNVNALLLGDSALYLCASSSWTSQPQHFGDGTRLSIL.

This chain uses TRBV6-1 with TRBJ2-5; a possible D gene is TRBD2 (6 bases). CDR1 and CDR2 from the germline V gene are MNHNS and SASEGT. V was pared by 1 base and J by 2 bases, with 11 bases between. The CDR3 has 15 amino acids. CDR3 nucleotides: TGTGCCAGCAGTGAAGGGCCGGGGGTACAAGAGACCCAGTACTTC. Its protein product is CASSEGPGVQETQYF.

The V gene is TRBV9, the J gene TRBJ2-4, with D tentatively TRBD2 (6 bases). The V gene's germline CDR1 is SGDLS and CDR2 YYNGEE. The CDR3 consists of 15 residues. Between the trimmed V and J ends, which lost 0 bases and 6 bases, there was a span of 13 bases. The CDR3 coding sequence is TGTGCCAGCAGCGTAGAGGAGGGCTTCGGAAACATTCAGTACTTC. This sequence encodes CASSVEEGFGNIQYF.

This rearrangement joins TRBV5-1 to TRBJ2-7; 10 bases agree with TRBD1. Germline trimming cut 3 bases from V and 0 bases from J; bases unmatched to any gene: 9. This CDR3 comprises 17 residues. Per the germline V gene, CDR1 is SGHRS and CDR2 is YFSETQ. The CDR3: CASSWPRGQGFSYEQYF. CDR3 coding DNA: TGCGCCAGCAGCTGGCCCCGGGGACAGGGGTTCTCCTACGAGCAGTACTTC.

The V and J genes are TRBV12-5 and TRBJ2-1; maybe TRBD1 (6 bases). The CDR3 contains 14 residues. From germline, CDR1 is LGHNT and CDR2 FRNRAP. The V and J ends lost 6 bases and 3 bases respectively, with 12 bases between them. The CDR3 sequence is CASGVMTGYNEQFF. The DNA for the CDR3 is TGTGCTAGTGGGGTAATGACAGGCTACAATGAGCAGTTCTTC.

The CDR3 loop reads CASSGQAQGRNSPLHF. The CDR3 DNA is TGTGCCAGCAGTGGACAGGCTCAAGGAAGAAATTCACCCCTCCACTTT. This rearrangement joins TRBV25-1 to TRBJ1-6, with D possibly TRBD1 on 6 matching bases. Germline values: CDR1 MGHDK, CDR2 SYGVNS. Trimming stripped 4 bases from V and 7 bases from J, with 17 bases between. This CDR3 is built from 16 residues.

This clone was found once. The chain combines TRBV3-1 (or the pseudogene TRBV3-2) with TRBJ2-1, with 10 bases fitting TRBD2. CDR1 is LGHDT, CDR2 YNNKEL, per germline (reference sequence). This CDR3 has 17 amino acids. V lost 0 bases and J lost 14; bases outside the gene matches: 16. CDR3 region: CASSQDFERGGDPDKFF. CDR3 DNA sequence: TGTGCCAGCAGCCAAGATTTTGAGCGGGGGGGCGACCCCGACAAGTTCTTC.

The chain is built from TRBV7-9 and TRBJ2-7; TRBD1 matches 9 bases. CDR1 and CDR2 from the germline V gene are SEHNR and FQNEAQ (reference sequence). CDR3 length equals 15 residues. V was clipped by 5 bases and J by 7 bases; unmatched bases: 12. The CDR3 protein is CASSPGQGPRREQYF. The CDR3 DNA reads TGTGCCAGCAGCCCCGGACAGGGGCCTCGGAGAGAGCAGTACTTC.

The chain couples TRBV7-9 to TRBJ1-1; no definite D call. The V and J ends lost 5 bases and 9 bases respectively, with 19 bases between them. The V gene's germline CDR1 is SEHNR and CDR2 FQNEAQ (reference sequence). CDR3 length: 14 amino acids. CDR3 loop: CASSQEGIPGQAFF. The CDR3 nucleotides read TGTGCCAGCAGCCAGGAGGGCATTCCAGGTCAAGCTTTCTTT.

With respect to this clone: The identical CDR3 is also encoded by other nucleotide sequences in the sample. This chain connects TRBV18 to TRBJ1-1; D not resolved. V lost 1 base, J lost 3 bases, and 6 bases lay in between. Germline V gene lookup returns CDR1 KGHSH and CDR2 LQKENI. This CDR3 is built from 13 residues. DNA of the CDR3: TGTGCCAGCTCACCACAGGGAGACACTGAAGCTTTCTTT. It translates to CASSPQGDTEAFF. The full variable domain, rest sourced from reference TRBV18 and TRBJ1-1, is NAGVMQNPRHLVRRRGQEARLRCSPMKGHSHVYWYRQLPEEGLKFMVYLQKENIIDESGMPKERFSAEFPKEGPSILRIQQVVRGDSAAYFCASSPQGDTEAFFGQGTRLTVV.

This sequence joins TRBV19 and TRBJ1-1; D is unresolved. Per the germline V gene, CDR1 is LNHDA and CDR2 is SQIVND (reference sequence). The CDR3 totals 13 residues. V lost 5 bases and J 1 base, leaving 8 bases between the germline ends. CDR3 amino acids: CASSDRRNTEAFF. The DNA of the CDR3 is TGTGCCAGTAGTGATAGAAGGAACACTGAAGCTTTCTTT.

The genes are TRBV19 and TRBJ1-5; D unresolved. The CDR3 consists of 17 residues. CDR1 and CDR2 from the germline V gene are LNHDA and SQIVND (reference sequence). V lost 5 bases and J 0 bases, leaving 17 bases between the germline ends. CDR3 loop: CASSLLGEVFSNQPQHF. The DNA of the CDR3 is TGTGCCAGTAGTCTCCTCGGGGAAGTGTTTAGCAATCAGCCCCAGCATTTT.

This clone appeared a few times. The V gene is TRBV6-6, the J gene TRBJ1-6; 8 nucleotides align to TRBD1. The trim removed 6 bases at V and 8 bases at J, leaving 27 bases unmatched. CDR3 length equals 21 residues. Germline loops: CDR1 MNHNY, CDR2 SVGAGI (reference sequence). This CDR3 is CASSSSRGQGANRLVDSPLHF. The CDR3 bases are TGTGCCAGCAGCTCAAGCCGGGGGCAGGGGGCGAATCGTTTGGTCGATTCACCCCTCCACTTT.

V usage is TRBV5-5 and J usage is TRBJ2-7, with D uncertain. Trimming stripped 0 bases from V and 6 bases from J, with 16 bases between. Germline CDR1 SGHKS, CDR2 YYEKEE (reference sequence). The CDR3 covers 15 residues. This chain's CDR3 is CASSLVQHQTAEQYF. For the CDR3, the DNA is TGTGCCAGCAGCTTGGTACAGCACCAGACCGCCGAGCAGTACTTC.

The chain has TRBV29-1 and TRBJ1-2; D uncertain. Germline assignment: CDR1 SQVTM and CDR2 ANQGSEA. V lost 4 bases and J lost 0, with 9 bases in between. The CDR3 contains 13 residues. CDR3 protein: CSVGQVANYGYTF. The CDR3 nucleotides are TGCAGCGTTGGGCAGGTCGCTAACTATGGCTACACCTTC.

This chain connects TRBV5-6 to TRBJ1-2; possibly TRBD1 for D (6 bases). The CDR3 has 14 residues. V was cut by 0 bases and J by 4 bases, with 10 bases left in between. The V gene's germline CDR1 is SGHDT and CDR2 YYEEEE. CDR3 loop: CASSLAGEGYGYTF. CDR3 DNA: TGTGCCAGCAGCTTGGCAGGGGAGGGCTATGGCTACACCTTC.

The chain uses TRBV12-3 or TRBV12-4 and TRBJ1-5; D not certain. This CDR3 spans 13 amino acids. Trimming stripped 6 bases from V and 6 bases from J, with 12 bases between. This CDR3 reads CASSPRVSQPQHF. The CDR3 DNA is TGTGCCAGCAGCCCCCGGGTCAGTCAGCCCCAGCATTTT.

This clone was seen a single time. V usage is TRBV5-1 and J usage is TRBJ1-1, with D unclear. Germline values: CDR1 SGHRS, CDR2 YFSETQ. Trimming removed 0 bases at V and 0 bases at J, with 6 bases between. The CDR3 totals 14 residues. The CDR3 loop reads CASSLEAVNTEAFF. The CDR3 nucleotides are TGCGCCAGCAGCTTGGAGGCGGTGAACACTGAAGCTTTCTTT.

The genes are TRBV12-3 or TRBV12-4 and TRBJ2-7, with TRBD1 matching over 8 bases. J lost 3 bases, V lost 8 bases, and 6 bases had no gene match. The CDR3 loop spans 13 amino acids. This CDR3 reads CASGEDRDYEQYF. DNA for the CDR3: TGTGCCAGCGGGGAGGACAGGGACTACGAGCAGTACTTC.

The CDR3 region is CASSVDLAHSYNEQFF. The CDR3 DNA reads TGTGCCAGCAGCGTAGACCTAGCACACTCCTACAATGAGCAGTTCTTC. The rearrangement links TRBV9 to TRBJ2-1; perhaps TRBD2 as D (5 bases). Germline lookup yields CDR1 SGDLS and CDR2 YYNGEE. V gave up 0 bases and J gave up 0 bases, with 10 bases separating them. The CDR3 runs to 16 residues. Complete variable domain (other parts from reference TRBV9 and TRBJ2-1): DSGVTQTPKHLITATGQRVTLRCSPRSGDLSVYWYQQSLDQGLQFLIQYYNGEERAKGNILERFSAQQFPDLHSELNLSSLELGDSALYFCASSVDLAHSYNEQFFGPGTRLTVL.

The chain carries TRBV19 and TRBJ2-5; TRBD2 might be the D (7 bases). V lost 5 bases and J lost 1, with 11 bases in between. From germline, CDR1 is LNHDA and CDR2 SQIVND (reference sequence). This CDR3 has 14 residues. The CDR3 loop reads CASSPRGGQETQYF. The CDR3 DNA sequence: TGTGCCAGTAGTCCAAGGGGGGGCCAAGAGACCCAGTACTTC.

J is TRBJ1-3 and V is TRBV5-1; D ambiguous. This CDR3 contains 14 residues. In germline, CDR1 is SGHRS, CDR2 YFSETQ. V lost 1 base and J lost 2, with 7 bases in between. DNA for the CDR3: TGCGCCAGCAGCTTGACAGTTACTGGAAACACCATATATTTT. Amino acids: CASSLTVTGNTIYF.